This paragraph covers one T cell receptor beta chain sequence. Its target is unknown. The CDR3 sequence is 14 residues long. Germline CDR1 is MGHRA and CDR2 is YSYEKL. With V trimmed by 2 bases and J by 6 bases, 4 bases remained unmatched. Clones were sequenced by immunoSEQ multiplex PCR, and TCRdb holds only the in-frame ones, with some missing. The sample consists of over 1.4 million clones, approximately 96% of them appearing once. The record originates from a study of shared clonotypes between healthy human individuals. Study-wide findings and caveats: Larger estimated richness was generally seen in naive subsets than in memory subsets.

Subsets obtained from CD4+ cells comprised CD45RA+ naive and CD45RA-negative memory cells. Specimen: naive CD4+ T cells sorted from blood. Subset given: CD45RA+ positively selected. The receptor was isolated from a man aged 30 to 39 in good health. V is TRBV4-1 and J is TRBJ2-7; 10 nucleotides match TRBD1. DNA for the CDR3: TGCGCCAGCAGCCAAACGGACAGGGGGTTCGAGCAGTACTTC. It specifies CASSQTDRGFEQYF.